Listed below are T cell receptor beta chains from one sample, sequenced in a study of blood T cells in healthy people across ages. TCRdb re-called the 5' RACE reads with MiXCR, one entry per CDR3 protein. This sample carries approximately 320,000 distinct CDR3 sequences, roughly 27% of them seen once, and the ten largest clones take roughly 30%. The sample comprised blood. Source of these receptors: a woman in her seventies in good health. Both conserved end residues are part of each CDR3. A D gene is named only where the DNA matches it firmly. Size values are once, few and many counts, or a class for expanded clones, and some rows have none.

size	V	J	D	CDR3	DNA
.	TRBV20-1	TRBJ2-5	.	CSAPGVYQETQYF	TGCAGTGCTCCAGGGGTGTACCAAGAGACCCAGTACTTC
.	TRBV20-1	TRBJ1-1	.	CSARDPGVPLNTEAFF	TGCAGTGCTAGAGATCCGGGGGTCCCCCTGAACACTGAAGCTTTCTTT
.	TRBV5-1	TRBJ2-7	.	CASSLVNGYEQYF	TGCGCCAGCAGCTTGGTTAATGGCTACGAGCAGTACTTC
.	TRBV7-2	TRBJ2-5	TRBD1	CASANRGPGETQYF	TGTGCCAGCGCGAACAGGGGGCCCGGAGAGACCCAGTACTTC
few	TRBV5-1	TRBJ2-5	.	CASSFTMVSETQYF	TGCGCCAGCAGCTTCACGATGGTTTCGGAGACCCAGTACTTC
once	TRBV19	TRBJ1-6	.	CASSPQGTRSSPLHF	TGTGCCAGTAGTCCCCAAGGGACAAGATCTTCACCCCTCCACTTT
many	TRBV6-5	TRBJ1-1	.	CASRSTTGYYTEAFF	TGTGCCAGCAGGTCTACGACAGGCTACTACACTGAAGCTTTCTTT
few	TRBV28	TRBJ2-7	.	CASRPQGGVYEQYF	TGTGCCAGCAGGCCTCAAGGCGGAGTCTACGAGCAGTACTTC
many	TRBV28	TRBJ2-3	.	CASSTPLGLLDTDTQYF	TGTGCCAGCAGTACTCCTCTAGGACTACTAGACACAGATACGCAGTATTTT
few	TRBV28	TRBJ2-6	.	CASSFGAFQASSGANVLTF	TGTGCCAGCAGTTTTGGGGCCTTTCAGGCGAGCTCTGGGGCCAACGTCCTGACTTTC
few	TRBV12-3/TRBV12-4	TRBJ2-7	.	CASSDPTYEQYF	TGTGCCAGCAGCGACCCGACCTACGAGCAGTACTTC
.	TRBV7-2	TRBJ2-7	TRBD2	CASSFRSGAHYEQYF	TGTGCCAGCAGCTTTAGGAGCGGGGCCCACTACGAGCAGTACTTC
.	TRBV7-3	TRBJ2-7	.	CAGSLQFTTEQYF	TGTGCCGGCAGCTTACAGTTCACCACCGAGCAGTACTTC
few	TRBV24-1	TRBJ2-3	TRBD2	CATSDPATSGSYLDTQYF	TGTGCCACCAGTGATCCCGCGACTAGCGGGAGTTATTTGGATACGCAGTATTTT
few	TRBV5-1	TRBJ2-3	TRBD1	CASSGQGVDTQYF	TGCGCCAGCAGTGGACAGGGTGTAGATACGCAGTATTTT
many	TRBV28	TRBJ2-7	TRBD1	CASSTTGVYEQYF	TGTGCCAGCAGCACGACAGGGGTCTACGAGCAGTACTTC
once	TRBV29-1	TRBJ1-1	.	CSVYPRGRDAEAFF	TGCAGCGTTTACCCCAGGGGTAGGGACGCTGAAGCTTTCTTT
.	TRBV2	TRBJ2-4	TRBD1	CASTRDRKDIQYF	TGTGCCAGCACCCGGGACAGAAAAGACATTCAGTACTTC
once	TRBV5-6	TRBJ2-7	TRBD2	CASSSGLAGDYEQYF	TGTGCCAGCAGCTCCGGACTAGCGGGGGACTACGAGCAGTACTTC
few	TRBV19	TRBJ1-5	.	CASAPGATGQPQHF	TGTGCCAGTGCTCCAGGGGCTACTGGTCAGCCCCAGCATTTT
few	TRBV29-1	TRBJ1-2	.	CSVLADSTMGGYTF	TGCAGCGTTCTTGCGGACTCCACAATGGGTGGCTACACCTTC
.	TRBV29-1	TRBJ1-2	TRBD1	CSGGTGHVDGYTF	TGCAGCGGTGGGACAGGGCATGTAGATGGCTACACCTTC
.	TRBV20-1	TRBJ2-5	.	CSAPRGGGAETQYF	TGCAGTGCTCCGAGGGGTGGGGGGGCAGAGACCCAGTACTTC
.	TRBV28	TRBJ1-2	TRBD1	CASSPQGARGYTF	TGTGCCAGCAGTCCACAGGGGGCTAGGGGCTACACCTTC
.	TRBV5-1	TRBJ2-7	.	CASSLEIEAYEQYF	TGCGCCAGCAGCTTGGAGATAGAAGCCTACGAGCAGTACTTC
few	TRBV5-1	TRBJ1-6	TRBD1	CASSDGQGPNSPLHF	TGCGCCAGCAGCGATGGACAGGGGCCTAATTCACCCCTCCACTTT
many	TRBV28	TRBJ2-3	.	CASSFGSDTQYF	TGTGCCAGCAGTTTTGGTTCGGATACGCAGTATTTT
few	TRBV9	TRBJ1-2	.	CASSPQGFQGYTF	TGTGCCAGCAGCCCACAGGGATTTCAAGGCTACACCTTC
.	TRBV27	TRBJ1-5	.	CASSFRGLGQPQHF	TGTGCCAGCAGTTTCCGGGGGCTGGGTCAGCCCCAGCATTTT
many	TRBV28	TRBJ2-7	TRBD1	CASRTGTDYEQYF	TGTGCCAGCAGGACCGGGACAGATTACGAGCAGTACTTC
.	TRBV9	TRBJ1-6	TRBD1	CASSAGTGGLAPNNSPLHF	TGTGCCAGCAGCGCCGGGACAGGGGGACTTGCTCCTAATAATTCACCCCTCCACTTT
.	TRBV9	TRBJ2-7	.	CASSVVPQSYEQYF	TGTGCCAGCAGCGTAGTCCCGCAGTCCTACGAGCAGTACTTC